The next 26 T cell receptor beta chains were all read from a single sample in a study of T cell responses to AZD1222 COVID-19 vaccine. Produced via immunoSEQ multiplex PCR; TCRdb's table is partial and in-frame only. This table has 110,000 or so clones, roughly 90% appearing once. Material: peripheral blood, obtained 28 days after the second dose of the MenACWY control vaccine. These receptor sequences come from an adult who received the MenACWY meningococcal vaccine as a control.

The chain combines TRBV30 with TRBJ1-5; maybe TRBD1 (5 bases). Per the germline V gene, CDR1 is GTSNPN and CDR2 is SVGIG (reference sequence). There are 15 residues in the CDR3. V lost 1 base and J lost 1, with 11 bases in between. In nucleotides, the CDR3 is TGTGCCTGGAGTGAGTGGGGCAGAAGCAATCAGCCCCAGCATTTT. Its protein is CAWSEWGRSNQPQHF.

The chain recombines TRBV30 with TRBJ1-1; D is ambiguous. The CDR3 totals 14 residues. From germline, CDR1 is GTSNPN and CDR2 SVGIG (reference sequence). The V gene lost 5 bases and the J gene lost 0 bases, with 13 bases spanning the gap. CDR3 nucleotide sequence: TGTGCCTGGTGGAAGGGTATTATGAACACTGAAGCTTTCTTT. Translating it yields CAWWKGIMNTEAFF.

V is TRBV7-9 and J is TRBJ2-7, with D maybe TRBD1 (5 bases). The CDR3 extends over 14 amino acids. CDR1 and CDR2 from the germline V gene are SEHNR and FQNEAQ (reference sequence). With 3 bases removed from V and 3 bases from J, the gap between germline ends came to 12 bases. CDR3 loop: CASSFTGGDYEQYF. CDR3 sequence (DNA): TGTGCCAGCAGCTTCACAGGTGGTGACTACGAGCAGTACTTC.

The rearrangement links TRBV7-3 to TRBJ2-1; TRBD1 might be the D (6 bases). The V gene's germline CDR1 is SGHTA and CDR2 FQGTGA. This CDR3 comprises 15 residues. The V end lost 2 bases, the J end lost 7 bases, and 15 bases lay between the germline ends. CDR3 in DNA: TGTGCCAGCAGCTTAGTTCGGACAGAGGGGAATGAGCAGTTCTTC. Translating it yields CASSLVRTEGNEQFF.

The V call is TRBV13, the J call TRBJ1-4, with D hard to call. Trimming stripped 4 bases from V and 3 bases from J, with 12 bases between. The CDR3 runs to 15 residues. Germline V gene sequence: CDR1 PRHDT, CDR2 FYEKMQ (reference sequence). The CDR3 protein is CASSSRRLSNEKLFF. Here the CDR3 DNA reads TGTGCCAGCAGCTCGAGGAGACTGTCTAATGAAAAACTGTTTTTT.

The rearrangement links TRBV7-6 to TRBJ2-3, with 8 nucleotides matching TRBD2. The CDR3 loop spans 17 amino acids. Looked up from germline, CDR1 is SGHVS and CDR2 is FNYEAQ. Trimming cost V 1 base and J 0 bases; bases outside gene matches: 6. The chain's CDR3 is CASSLVFRGGSTDTQYF. The CDR3 DNA sequence: TGTGCCAGCAGCTTAGTATTCCGGGGGGGAAGCACAGATACGCAGTATTTT.

In regard to this clone: This sample also contains other DNA sequences that code for the same CDR3. The genes are TRBV27 and TRBJ1-6; D gene unclear. Looked up from germline, CDR1 is MNHEY and CDR2 is SMNVEV (reference sequence). V lost 5 bases to trimming and J lost 5 bases, with 22 bases between them. The CDR3 has 18 amino acids. The CDR3 region has the DNA TGTGCCAGCAGTCTATGGGTCCCGGAGAATGAGGATAATTCACCCCTCCACTTT. Translating it yields CASSLWVPENEDNSPLHF.

This sequence joins TRBV29-1 and TRBJ1-1; tentatively, D is TRBD1 (6 bases). The CDR3 consists of 10 residues. CDR1 is SQVTM, CDR2 ANQGSEA, per germline. V lost 7 bases to trimming and J lost 8 bases, with 11 bases between them. The CDR3 loop reads CSAAGTEAFF. DNA of the CDR3: TGCAGCGCCGCGGGGACAGAAGCTTTCTTT.

This clone was detected a few times. The rearrangement links TRBV25-1 to TRBJ1-2; 8 bases fit TRBD1. Germline V CDR1 and CDR2: MGHDK, SYGVNS. V dropped 4 bases and J dropped 6; count of bases not matched to a gene: 7. This CDR3 is built from 14 residues. The CDR3 here is CASSAPGGYHGYTF. The CDR3, as DNA: TGTGCCAGCAGTGCCCCAGGGGGCTATCATGGCTACACCTTC.

V is TRBV7-9 and J is TRBJ2-7; D might be TRBD1 or TRBD2, each matching 5 bases. The germline V and J ends were trimmed by 8 bases and 4 bases, with 12 bases remaining between them. CDR1 SEHNR and CDR2 FQNEAQ come from the germline V gene (reference sequence). The CDR3 runs 12 residues. CDR3 in amino acids: CASGGRSYEQYV. The CDR3 DNA is TGTGCCAGCGGGGGACGGTCGTACGAGCAGTACGTC.

The rearrangement links TRBV4-1 to TRBJ2-7; D possibly matches TRBD1 or TRBD2 (5 bases each). CDR1 and CDR2 (germline): MGHRA, YSYEKL. V dropped 4 bases and J dropped 9 bases, with 25 bases sitting between them. The CDR3 runs to 16 residues. The CDR3 coding sequence is TGCGCCAGCAGCCCATCACCCGACAGTAAAGTGGAGGTGCAGTACTTC. Translated: CASSPSPDSKVEVQYF.

The chain couples TRBV30 to TRBJ2-5; D is tentatively TRBD1 or TRBD2 (5 bases each). The V gene's germline CDR1 is GTSNPN and CDR2 SVGIG (reference sequence). Trimming removed 1 base from V and 5 bases from J, with 8 bases in between. The CDR3 is 12 residues long. CDR3 nucleotide sequence: TGTGCCTGGAGTGGGTGGGGGGAGACCCAGTACTTC. Translation gives CAWSGWGETQYF.

This chain links TRBV9 with TRBJ2-7; no definite D call. Germline CDR1 reads SGDLS; CDR2 reads YYNGEE. V lost 0 bases to trimming and J lost 1 base, with 11 bases between them. CDR3 length: 15 amino acids. The CDR3 bases are TGTGCCAGCAGCGTAGGAGAGCTGGGATCCTACGAGCAGTACGTC. Encoded protein: CASSVGELGSYEQYV.

The chain's CDR3 is CSARQGDEQYF. The CDR3 bases are TGCAGTGCCCGACAGGGCGACGAGCAGTACTTC. V and J are TRBV20-1 and TRBJ2-7; 7 positions agree with TRBD1. CDR3 length: 11 amino acids. J lost 5 bases, V lost 6 bases, and 4 bases had no gene match. CDR1 and CDR2 (germline): DFQATT, SNEGSKA (reference sequence).

J is TRBJ2-2 and V is TRBV7-3; 8 nucleotides align to TRBD2. The CDR3 is made up of 14 amino acids. Germline CDR1 is SGHTA and CDR2 is FQGTGA. The trim removed 5 bases at V and 15 bases at J, leaving 14 bases unmatched. As DNA, the CDR3 is TGTGCCAGCAGCAACACTAGCGGAGGGGTAAAGTTGTTTTTT. Translating gives CASSNTSGGVKLFF.

There are a few counts of this clone. The rearrangement joins TRBV4-2 to TRBJ2-1, with 9 positions matching TRBD2. Germline assignment: CDR1 LGHNA and CDR2 YNFKEQ. The CDR3 has 16 residues. V was pared by 0 bases and J by 8 bases, with 8 bases of the junction left unmatched. As DNA, the CDR3 is TGTGCCAGCAGCCAAGATCGGGCTAGCGGGGCGGATGAGCAGTTCTTC. Residues: CASSQDRASGADEQFF.

The gene calls are TRBV6-6 and TRBJ2-3, with unresolved D. CDR3 length equals 12 residues. Germline V gene data show CDR1 as MNHNY and CDR2 as SVGAGI (reference sequence). The V end lost 2 bases, the J end lost 3 bases, and 3 bases lay between the germline ends. The chain's CDR3 is CASSYGTDTQYF. CDR3 bases: TGTGCCAGCAGTTACGGAACAGATACGCAGTATTTT.

The CDR3, as DNA: TGTGCCAGTAGTACGGTGACAGGGACTATGAGGGAGACCCAGTACTTC. Residues: CASSTVTGTMRETQYF. The V and J genes are TRBV19 and TRBJ2-5, with D perhaps assigned TRBD1 or TRBD2 (7 bases each). This CDR3 is 16 amino acids long. In germline, CDR1 is LNHDA, CDR2 SQIVND (reference sequence). V was clipped by 4 bases and J by 5 bases, with 20 bases between them.

The chain is built from TRBV4-3 and TRBJ2-3, with 7 bases identical to TRBD2. Trimming cost V 4 bases and J 0 bases; bases outside gene matches: 7. CDR1 is LGHNA, CDR2 YSLEER, per germline. The CDR3 runs 16 residues. CDR3 nucleotides: TGCGCCAGCAGCCCGGGAGGTAGTTCTAGCACAGATACGCAGTATTTT. This sequence encodes CASSPGGSSSTDTQYF.

This chain connects TRBV3-1 (or the pseudogene TRBV3-2) to TRBJ1-1, with D uncertain. The ends were cut back, 2 bases at V and 1 base at J, with 14 bases in the middle. The CDR3 is 16 amino acids. CDR1 and CDR2 (germline): LGHDT, YNNKEL (reference sequence). DNA for the CDR3: TGTGCCAGCAGCCAATTCCCCCGCGCCAAGAACACTGAAGCTTTCTTT. The encoded protein is CASSQFPRAKNTEAFF.

This clone was counted only a few times. This rearrangement joins TRBV4-2 to TRBJ1-4; D remains unclear. Looked up from germline, CDR1 is LGHNA and CDR2 is YNFKEQ. The CDR3 runs to 15 residues. The V end was cut by 1 base, the J end by 8 bases, with 14 bases between. The CDR3 sequence: CASSQVFSWIEKLFF. The CDR3 nucleotides read TGTGCCAGCAGCCAAGTCTTTAGTTGGATCGAAAAACTGTTTTTT.

The gene calls are TRBV7-9 and TRBJ2-7; D gene unclear. Germline V gene lookup returns CDR1 SEHNR and CDR2 FQNEAQ (reference sequence). The CDR3 contains 17 residues. V was shortened by 3 bases and J by 4 bases, with 22 bases between the two germline ends. CDR3 amino acids: CASSLPNHRLSSYEQYF. The CDR3 bases are TGTGCCAGCAGCTTGCCTAACCACCGGCTATCCAGTTACGAGCAGTACTTC.

V and J are TRBV28 and TRBJ2-7; possibly TRBD2 for D (6 bases). Germline-derived CDR1 and CDR2 are MDHEN and SYDVKM. Trimming pared 8 bases from V and 3 bases from J, leaving 11 bases between. The CDR3 has 12 amino acids. CDR3 sequence (DNA): TGTGCCAGCGGGTGGGGGGTCTACGAGCAGTACGTC. Translated, it gives CASGWGVYEQYV.

The rearrangement links TRBV5-6 to TRBJ2-2; 7 nucleotides match TRBD1. J gave up 0 bases and V 4 bases, and 6 bases lay outside the gene matches. Germline CDR1 reads SGHDT; CDR2 reads YYEEEE. There are 16 residues in the CDR3. Here the CDR3 reads CASSMLRGPNTGELFF. The CDR3 nucleotides read TGTGCCAGCAGCATGTTGAGGGGGCCGAACACCGGGGAGCTGTTTTTT.

The chain recombines TRBV4-3 with TRBJ1-4; 10 bases agree with TRBD1. J gave up 7 bases and V 1 base, and 6 bases lay outside the gene matches. From germline, CDR1 is LGHNA and CDR2 YSLEER. This CDR3 spans 16 amino acids. The CDR3 sequence: CASSQGPGQGSEKLFF. CDR3 coding DNA: TGCGCCAGCAGCCAAGGACCGGGACAGGGGAGTGAAAAACTGTTTTTT.

The chain employs TRBV29-1 and TRBJ1-4; 7 bases are shared with TRBD1. The V and J ends lost 8 bases and 5 bases, in that order; junction bases with no gene match: 11. Germline assignment: CDR1 SQVTM and CDR2 ANQGSEA. The CDR3 runs to 14 residues. CDR3 sequence (DNA): TGCAGCATATTGGGGTGGGACAGCAATGAAAAACTGTTTTTT. Its translation: CSILGWDSNEKLFF. The full variable domain, its missing parts supplied by reference TRBV29-1 and TRBJ1-4, is SAVISQKPSRDICQRGTSLTIQCQVDSQVTMMFWYRQQPGQSLTLIATANQGSEATYESGFVIDKFPISRPNLTFSTLTVSNMSPEDSSIYLCSILGWDSNEKLFFGSGTQLSVL.